This TCR beta chain was identified during a study of T cell responses to AZD1222 COVID-19 vaccine. The CDR3 is 13 amino acids. V was cut by 1 base and J by 2 bases, with 6 bases left in between. Measured with immunoSEQ multiplex PCR; TCRdb has only the in-frame clones, and not every one. The sample has some 200,000 clones, 80% to 95% seen once. V gene TRBV12-3 or TRBV12-4 combines with J gene TRBJ2-7, with D unclear. The source is an adult who received the AZD1222 COVID-19 vaccine. This specimen consisted of peripheral blood, obtained 28 days after the second AZD1222 dose. CDR3 bases: TGTGCCAGCAGTTTAGGGCAGACCTACGAGCAGTACTTC. The encoded protein is CASSLGQTYEQYF.